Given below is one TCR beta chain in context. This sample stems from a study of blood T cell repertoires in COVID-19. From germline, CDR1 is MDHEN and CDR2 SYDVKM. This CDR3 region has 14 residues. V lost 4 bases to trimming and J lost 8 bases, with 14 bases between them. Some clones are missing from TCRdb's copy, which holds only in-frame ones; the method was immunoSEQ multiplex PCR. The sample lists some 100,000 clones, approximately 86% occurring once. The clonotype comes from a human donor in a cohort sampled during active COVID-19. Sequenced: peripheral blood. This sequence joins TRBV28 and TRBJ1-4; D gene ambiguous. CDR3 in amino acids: CASSSILSAEKLFF. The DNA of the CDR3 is TGTGCCAGCAGTTCCATCCTCAGCGCCGAAAAACTGTTTTTT.